The clone carrying this T cell receptor (beta chain) was seen once. Naive and memory CD4+ T cell DNA was deep-sequenced without culture. The table came from immunoSEQ multiplex PCR; TCRdb's copy has only in-frame clones and leaves some out. Altogether 65,000 or so clones are present, around 87% being singletons, with the ten largest covering 1.5% to 2%. The sample belongs to a study of CD4 T cells in relation to SARS-CoV-2 and coronaviruses. The CDR3 sequence is 13 residues long. From germline, CDR1 is GTSNPN and CDR2 SVGIG (reference sequence). Trimming at V came to 2 bases and at J to 7 bases, leaving 3 bases not matched to a gene. Before the COVID-19 pandemic, during about 2011-2019, CD4+ T cells were taken from unexposed donors.

The TCR sequence derives from a human donor in good health. The sequenced sample was memory CD4+ T cells from PBMCs. V is TRBV30 and J is TRBJ1-2; 11 nucleotides align to TRBD1. The CDR3 DNA follows: TGTGCCTGGAGTTCCGGGACAGGGGGTGGCTACACCTTC. Translating it yields CAWSSGTGGGYTF. The entire variable domain, with the rest obtained from reference TRBV30 and TRBJ1-2, is as follows: SQTIHQWPATLVQPVGSPLSLECTVEGTSNPNLYWYRQAAGRGLQLLFYSVGIGQISSEVPQNLSASRPQDRQFILSSKKLLLSDSGFYLCAWSSGTGGGYTFGSGTRLTVV.